The clone carrying this T cell receptor (beta chain) was picked up many times. No antigen is known for it. These data originate in a study of blood T cells in healthy people across ages. Study results and caveats: Diversity estimates drawn from one million T cells were deemed underestimates. TCR beta diversity tracked closely with naive T cell percentage.

A sample-barcoded 5' primer and a J-beta primer mix were used in a second PCR of roughly 7 to 11 cycles. MiXCR, run by TCRdb on the 5' RACE reads, gives a single entry per CDR3 protein. The sample records 800,000 to 950,000 distinct CDR3 sequences, under 35% being singletons. The same sample was also used in a study of T cells of mothers and their children. That source notes: Similar effects of thymic selection on TCR recombination output were recorded in related and unrelated pairs. When mothers and children were related, their normalized repertoire overlap, which was always slightly higher, did not differ significantly from that of unrelated pairs.

This receptor was obtained from a woman between 35 and 50 years old in good health. Sequences were obtained from blood.

For the CDR3, the DNA is TGTGCCAGCAGTCCCGCTAGCGGGGGGGAGTACGAGCAGTACTTC. It is translated as CASSPASGGEYEQYF. The chain links TRBV28 to TRBJ2-7; 12 nucleotides line up with TRBD2. V gave up 5 bases and J gave up 4 bases; unmatched junction bases: 6. CDR1 and CDR2 from the germline V gene are MDHEN and SYDVKM. This CDR3 has 15 residues.